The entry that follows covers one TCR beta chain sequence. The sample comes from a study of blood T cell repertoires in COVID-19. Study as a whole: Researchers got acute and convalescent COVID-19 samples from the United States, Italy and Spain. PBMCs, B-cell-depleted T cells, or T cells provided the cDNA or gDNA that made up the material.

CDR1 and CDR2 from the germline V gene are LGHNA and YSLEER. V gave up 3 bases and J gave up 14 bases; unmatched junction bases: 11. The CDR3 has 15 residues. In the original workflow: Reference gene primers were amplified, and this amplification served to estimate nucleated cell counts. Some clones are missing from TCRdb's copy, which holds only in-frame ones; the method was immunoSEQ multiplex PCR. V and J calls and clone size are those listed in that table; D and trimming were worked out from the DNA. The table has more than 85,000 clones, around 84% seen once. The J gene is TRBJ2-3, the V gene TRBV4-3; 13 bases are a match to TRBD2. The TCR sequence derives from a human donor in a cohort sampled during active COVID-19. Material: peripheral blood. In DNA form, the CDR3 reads TGCGCCAGCAGCCAGGGGGGCGGGACTAGCGGGGTGTTGTATTTT. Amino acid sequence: CASSQGGGTSGVLYF.